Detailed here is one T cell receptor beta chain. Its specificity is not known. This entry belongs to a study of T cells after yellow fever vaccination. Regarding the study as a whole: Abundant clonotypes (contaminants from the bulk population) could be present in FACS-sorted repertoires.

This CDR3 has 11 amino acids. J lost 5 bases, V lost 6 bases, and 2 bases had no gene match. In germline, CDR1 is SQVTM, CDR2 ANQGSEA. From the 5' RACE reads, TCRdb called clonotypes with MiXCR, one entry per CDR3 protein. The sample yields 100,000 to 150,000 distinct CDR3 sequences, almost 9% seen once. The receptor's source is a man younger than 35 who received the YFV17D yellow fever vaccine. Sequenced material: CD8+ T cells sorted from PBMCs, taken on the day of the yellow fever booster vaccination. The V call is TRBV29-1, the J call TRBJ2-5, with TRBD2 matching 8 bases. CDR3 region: CSVGGVETQYF. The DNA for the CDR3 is TGCAGCGTCGGGGGGGTTGAGACCCAGTACTTC. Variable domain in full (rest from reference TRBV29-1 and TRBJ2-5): SAVISQKPSRDICQRGTSLTIQCQVDSQVTMMFWYRQQPGQSLTLIATANQGSEATYESGFVIDKFPISRPNLTFSTLTVSNMSPEDSSIYLCSVGGVETQYFGPGTRLLVL.